These T cell receptor beta chains were read from a single sample in a study of beta chain features in type 1 diabetes. Only in-frame clones appear in the TCRdb table, and some are missing; sequencing was by immunoSEQ multiplex PCR. The sample carries about 230,000 clones, 9.6% recorded once. Sequenced material: naive CD4+ T cells from blood. These receptors were obtained from a woman aged 18-29 years in good health. The CDR3 runs from the conserved cysteine through the conserved F or W. D genes are given only for firm matches. Size values are once, few and many counts, or a class for expanded clones, and some rows have none.

j_call	d_call	clone_size	v_call	cdr3_nt	cdr3_aa
TRBJ1-1	TRBD1	few	TRBV6-1	TGTGCCAGCCGTGAAGGGACAGGGTCGACTGAAGCTTTCTTT	CASREGTGSTEAFF
TRBJ2-2	.	.	TRBV18	TGTGCCAGCTCACCCGCGACAGGGAACACCGGGGAGCTGTTTTTT	CASSPATGNTGELFF
TRBJ2-1	TRBD2	few	TRBV25-1	TGTGCCAGCAGTTCGCTTAGCGGGACCCGCTCCTACAATGAGCAGTTCTTC	CASSSLSGTRSYNEQFF
TRBJ2-2	TRBD2	few	TRBV5-4	TGTGCCAGCAGCGTGCGGGAGGGCTTCACCGGGGAGCTGTTTTTT	CASSVREGFTGELFF
TRBJ1-2	.	few	TRBV29-1	TGCAGCGTTCCGACAGAGAACTATGGCTACACCTTC	CSVPTENYGYTF
TRBJ2-1	.	.	TRBV6-1	TGTGCCAGCAGTGGCCGGGACTGGCGGAGGGCGGCCTACAATGAGCAGTTCTTC	CASSGRDWRRAAYNEQFF
TRBJ1-4	.	few	TRBV4-1	TGCGCCAGCAGCCAAGCTCGGGGGGAAAAACTGTTTTTT	CASSQARGEKLFF
TRBJ2-1	TRBD2	.	TRBV9	TGTGCCAGCAGCGTAGATCCGTCTAGCGGGATTCGGGAGCAGTTCTTC	CASSVDPSSGIREQFF
TRBJ2-7	.	few	TRBV4-1	TGCGCCAGCAGCCAAGGGCGGAGGGCGACGAGCTCCTACGAGCAGTACTTC	CASSQGRRATSSYEQYF
TRBJ1-6	TRBD1	.	TRBV2	TGTGCCAGCGGGACAGGGGGTTCACCCCTCCACTTT	CASGTGGSPLHF
TRBJ1-2	TRBD1	.	TRBV29-1	TGCAGCGTTGCGGGACAGGCCCACTACACCTTC	CSVAGQAHYTF
TRBJ2-2	.	few	TRBV7-7	TGTGCCAGCAGCCCCGAACTGGTCGGGGAGCTGTTTTTT	CASSPELVGELFF
TRBJ2-2	.	few	TRBV6-5	TGTGCCAGCACCCCCATGGGGGGTAACACCGGGGAGCTGTTTTTT	CASTPMGGNTGELFF
TRBJ1-1	.	few	TRBV7-9	TGTGCCAGCAGCTTAGGTGTGAGGCACACTGAAGCTTTCTTT	CASSLGVRHTEAFF
TRBJ2-1	.	.	TRBV20-1	TGCAGTGCCTCCGCCGGGGATGAGCAGTTCTTC	CSASAGDEQFF
TRBJ2-3	TRBD1	.	TRBV6-1	TGTGCCAGCAGTCGACAGGGAGATACGCAGTATTTT	CASSRQGDTQYF
TRBJ2-7	.	.	TRBV11-2	TGTGCCAGCAGCTTAGCCCCAGGGCGAGAGCAGTACTTC	CASSLAPGREQYF
TRBJ1-1	.	few	TRBV30	TGTGCCTGGAGTCCCCCCCCCACAGGGCCGCTGAACACTGAAGCTTTCTTT	CAWSPPPTGPLNTEAFF
TRBJ2-1	TRBD2	.	TRBV6-5	TGTGCCAGCAGTTACTCGGCGGGGGAGGCTTACAATGAGCAGTTCTTC	CASSYSAGEAYNEQFF
TRBJ2-2	TRBD2	few	TRBV2	TGTGCCAGCAGTCTAAGCGGGAGCGGGGAGCTGTTTTTT	CASSLSGSGELFF
TRBJ1-2	TRBD1	.	TRBV18	TGTGCCAGCTCCGACAGGGTTGACTATGGCTACACCTTC	CASSDRVDYGYTF
TRBJ1-2	.	.	TRBV11-2	TGTGCCAGCAGCCGGGGGGGTGGCTACACCTTC	CASSRGGGYTF
TRBJ2-5	.	.	TRBV2	TGTGCCAGCAGGGGGGGGGATGGCAGGGGTGGAGGAGAGACCCAGTACTTC	CASRGGDGRGGGETQYF
TRBJ1-2	.	few	TRBV30	TGTGCCTGGAGTGTTGGTGGGGCCTATGGCTACACCTTC	CAWSVGGAYGYTF
TRBJ1-5	.	.	TRBV28	TGTGCCAGCAGTCCAGAAACAGGGCTTGGCAATCAGCCCCAGCATTTT	CASSPETGLGNQPQHF
TRBJ2-5	.	.	TRBV5-1	TGCGCCAGCAGCTTGGGGGAGTACCAAGAGACCCAGTACTTC	CASSLGEYQETQYF
TRBJ2-2	.	many	TRBV9	TGTGCCAGCAGCGTAGCCGCAGGGCTCTCCGGGGAGCTGTTTTTT	CASSVAAGLSGELFF
TRBJ1-1	.	few	TRBV5-1	TGCGCCAGCAGCTCCAGGGTGAACACTGAAGCTTTCTTT	CASSSRVNTEAFF
TRBJ1-1	TRBD1	.	TRBV27	TGTGCCAGCAGGATACAGGGGGTGAACACTGAAGCTTTCTTT	CASRIQGVNTEAFF
TRBJ2-1	.	few	TRBV7-3	TGTGCCAGCAGCCTAGGACAGTACAATGAGCAGTTCTTC	CASSLGQYNEQFF
TRBJ2-6	.	few	TRBV6-6	TGTGCCAGCAGTCACAGGGTTGGGGCCAACGTCCTGACTTTC	CASSHRVGANVLTF
TRBJ2-5	TRBD1	.	TRBV7-9	TGTGCCAGCAGACGTGGACAGGGTGAGAAGAAAGAGACCCAGTACTTC	CASRRGQGEKKETQYF
TRBJ2-7	TRBD1	.	TRBV5-6	TGTGCCAGCAGCCACAGGGGGTCAACGGGCCACGAGCAGTACTTC	CASSHRGSTGHEQYF
TRBJ2-5	TRBD2	.	TRBV28	TGTGCCAGCAACATCCTACTAGCGGGAGAAGAGACCCAGTACTTC	CASNILLAGEETQYF
TRBJ2-7	.	.	TRBV27	TGTGCCAGCAGTTTCGGGGGGACAGGCCTGCCCTACGAGCAGTACTTC	CASSFGGTGLPYEQYF
TRBJ2-1	.	.	TRBV5-4	TGTGCCAGCAGCTCCCCTGGCCTTCTTCGTGCTGAGCAGTTCTTC	CASSSPGLLRAEQFF
TRBJ2-5	TRBD2	.	TRBV13	TGTGCCAGCAGCCATAAAAGCGGGAGTGAGACCCAGTACTTC	CASSHKSGSETQYF
TRBJ2-2	.	many	TRBV25-1	TGTGCCAGCAGTGGAGGCGGGGAGCTGTTTTTT	CASSGGGELFF
TRBJ2-1	TRBD2	few	TRBV28	TGTGCCAGCAGTTTACGGCGGGAGGGCCGGTATGAGCAGTTCTTC	CASSLRREGRYEQFF
TRBJ1-2	.	.	TRBV29-1	TGCAGCGTTGCGGGGAGAAACTATGGCTACACCTTC	CSVAGRNYGYTF
TRBJ2-7	.	.	TRBV6-6	TGTGCCAGCACGCTGGGGGCCCTCTACGAGCAGTACTTC	CASTLGALYEQYF
TRBJ2-3	TRBD2	.	TRBV4-2	TGTGCCAGCAGCCCCACCGGGACTAGCGGGGGCGGGGATACGCAGTATTTT	CASSPTGTSGGGDTQYF
TRBJ2-1	.	few	TRBV7-3	TGTGCCAGCAGCTTAAGGTGGGACTCCGGGTCCAATGAGCAGTTCTTC	CASSLRWDSGSNEQFF
TRBJ1-1	TRBD1	few	TRBV2	TGTGCCAGCAGTGTGGGACAGGGCGATACTGAAGCTTTCTTT	CASSVGQGDTEAFF
TRBJ1-2	TRBD1	.	TRBV9	TGTGCCAGCAGCCGAGGACAGGTCTATGGCTACACCTTC	CASSRGQVYGYTF
TRBJ2-2	.	many	TRBV6-5	TGTGCCAGCAGCTTAGTTAGGGAGCTGTTTTTT	CASSLVRELFF
TRBJ2-1	.	few	TRBV11-2	TGTGCCAGCAGCTCATACAAATCCGGGTCCTACAATGAGCAGTTCTTC	CASSSYKSGSYNEQFF
TRBJ2-1	.	.	TRBV5-1	TGCGCCAGCAGCTTGGGACTAGAAGATGAGCAGTTCTTC	CASSLGLEDEQFF